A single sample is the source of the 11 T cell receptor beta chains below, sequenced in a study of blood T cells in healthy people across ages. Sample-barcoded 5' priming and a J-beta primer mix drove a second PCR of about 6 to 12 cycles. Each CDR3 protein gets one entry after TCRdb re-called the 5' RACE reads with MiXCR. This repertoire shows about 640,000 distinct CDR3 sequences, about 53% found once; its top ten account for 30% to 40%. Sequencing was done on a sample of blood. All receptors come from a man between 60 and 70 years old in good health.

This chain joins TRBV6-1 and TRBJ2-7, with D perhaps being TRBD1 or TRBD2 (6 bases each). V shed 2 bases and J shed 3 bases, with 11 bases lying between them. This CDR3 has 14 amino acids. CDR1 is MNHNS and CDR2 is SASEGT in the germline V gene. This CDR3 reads CASSEREGGYEQYF. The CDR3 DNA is TGTGCCAGCAGTGAACGTGAGGGGGGCTACGAGCAGTACTTC.

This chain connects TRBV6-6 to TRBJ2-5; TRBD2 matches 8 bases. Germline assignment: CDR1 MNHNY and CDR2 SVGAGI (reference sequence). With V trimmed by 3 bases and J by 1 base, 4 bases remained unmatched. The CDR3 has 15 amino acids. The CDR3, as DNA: TGTGCCAGCAGTTATTCGGGGGGGAGCCAAGAGACCCAGTACTTC. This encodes CASSYSGGSQETQYF.

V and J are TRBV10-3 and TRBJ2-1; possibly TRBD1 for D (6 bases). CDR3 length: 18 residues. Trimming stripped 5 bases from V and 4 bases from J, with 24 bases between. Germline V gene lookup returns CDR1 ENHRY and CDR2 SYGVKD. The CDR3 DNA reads TGTGCCATCAGTAAGACAGGCAAGGAAAAGGGCCCGTACAATGAGCAGTTCTTC. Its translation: CAISKTGKEKGPYNEQFF.

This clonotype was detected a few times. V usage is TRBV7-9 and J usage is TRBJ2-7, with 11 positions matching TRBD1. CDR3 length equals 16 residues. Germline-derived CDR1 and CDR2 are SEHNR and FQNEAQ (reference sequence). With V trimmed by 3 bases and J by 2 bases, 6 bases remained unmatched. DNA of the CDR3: TGTGCCAGCAGCTTGCGGACAGGGGGCATAGCCTACGAGCAGTACTTC. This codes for CASSLRTGGIAYEQYF.

Here the CDR3 DNA reads TGTGCCAGCAGGGGGCTGATCGCTGGGGCCAACGTCCTGACTTTC. This encodes CASRGLIAGANVLTF. The V call is TRBV6-1, the J call TRBJ2-6; TRBD1 is a possible D gene (5 bases). V was shortened by 6 bases and J by 2 bases, with 11 bases between the two germline ends. This CDR3 region has 15 residues. Germline CDR1 and CDR2: MNHNS and SASEGT.

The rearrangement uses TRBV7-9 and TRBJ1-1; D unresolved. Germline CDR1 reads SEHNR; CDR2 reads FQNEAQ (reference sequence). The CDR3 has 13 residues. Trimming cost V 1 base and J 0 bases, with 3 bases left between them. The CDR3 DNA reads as TGTGCCAGCAGCTTAGATGTGAACACTGAAGCTTTCTTT. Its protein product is CASSLDVNTEAFF.

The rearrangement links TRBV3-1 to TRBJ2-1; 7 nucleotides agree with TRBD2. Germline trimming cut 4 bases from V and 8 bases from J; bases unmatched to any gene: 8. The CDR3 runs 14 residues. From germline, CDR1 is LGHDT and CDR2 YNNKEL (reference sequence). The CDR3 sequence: CASSPGTTSDEQFF. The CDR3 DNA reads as TGTGCCAGCAGCCCCGGGACTACTTCGGATGAGCAGTTCTTC.

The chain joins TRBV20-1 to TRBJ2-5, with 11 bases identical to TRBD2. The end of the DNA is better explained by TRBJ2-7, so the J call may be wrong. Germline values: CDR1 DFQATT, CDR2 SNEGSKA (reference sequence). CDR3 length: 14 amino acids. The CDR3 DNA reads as TGCAGTGCTATAACTAGCGGGGGTACCTACGAGCAGTACTTC. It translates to CSAITSGGTYEQYF.

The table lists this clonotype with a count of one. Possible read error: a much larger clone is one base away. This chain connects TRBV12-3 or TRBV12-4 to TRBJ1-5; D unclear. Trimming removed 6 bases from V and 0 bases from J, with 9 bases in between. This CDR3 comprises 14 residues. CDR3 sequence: CASSPKYSNQPQHF. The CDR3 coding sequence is TGTGCCAGCAGCCCGAAGTATAGCAATCAGCCCCAGCATTTT.

CDR3 DNA: TGCAGCGTCAACGGGGCCGTGAGCTCTGGGGCCAACGTCCTGACTTTC. The encoded protein is CSVNGAVSSGANVLTF. The V call is TRBV29-1, the J call TRBJ2-6; possibly TRBD1 or TRBD2 for D (5 bases each). This CDR3 has 16 residues. The germline CDR1 and CDR2 sequences are SQVTM and ANQGSEA. Trimming stripped 6 bases from V and 0 bases from J, with 15 bases between. Combining the CDR3 with reference TRBV29-1 and TRBJ2-6 gives the whole variable domain SAVISQKPSRDICQRGTSLTIQCQVDSQVTMMFWYRQQPGQSLTLIATANQGSEATYESGFVIDKFPISRPNLTFSTLTVSNMSPEDSSIYLCSVNGAVSSGANVLTFGAGSRLTVL.

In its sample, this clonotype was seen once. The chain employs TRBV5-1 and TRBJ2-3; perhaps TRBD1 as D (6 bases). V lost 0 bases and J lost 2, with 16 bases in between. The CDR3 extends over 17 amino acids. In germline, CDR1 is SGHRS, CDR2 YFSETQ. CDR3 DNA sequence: TGCGCCAGCAGCTTGGGGTGGGACACCCGTCTCACAGATACGCAGTATTTT. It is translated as CASSLGWDTRLTDTQYF.